This TCR beta chain derives from a study of identical twins. Study findings and constraints: Cord blood beta clonotypes present at high abundance carried fewer insertions; no such pattern appeared in memory repertoires.

V shed 4 bases and J shed 4 bases, with 17 bases lying between them. This CDR3 region has 15 residues. This clonotype was seen only a few times. Its specificity is not known. All donors were healthy, and all were Caucasian. TCRdb re-called the 5' RACE reads through MiXCR, storing one row per CDR3 protein. The data hold approximately 500,000 distinct CDR3 sequences, with 24% observed a single time. This sample was also put to use in a study of T cells expressing NK-cell markers. That source reports: It was sorted CD3+CD56-NKG2C+, CD3+CD56+NKG2C- and CD3+CD56+NKG2C+ T cells that provided the TCR beta repertoires. These clonotypes also led the CD3+CD56-NKG2C+ fraction in a handful of donors.

This chain uses TRBV12-3 or TRBV12-4 with TRBJ2-7; possibly TRBD1 for D (6 bases). The TCR comes from a woman aged 18-29 years in good health. Sample: CD4+ T cells sorted from blood. This chain's CDR3 is CASSSKRTGQYEQYF. The DNA of the CDR3 is TGTGCCAGCAGTTCCAAGAGAACCGGACAGTACGAGCAGTACTTC.